One sample yielded the 23 T cell receptor beta chains listed below, sequenced in a study of blood T cell repertoires in COVID-19. The method was immunoSEQ multiplex PCR; TCRdb's version includes in-frame clones alone and lacks a portion of them. Of about 200,000 clones listed, around 86% are singletons. The source material was peripheral blood. These TCRs come from a woman over 75 with COVID-19, enrolled during active disease.

The chain employs TRBV5-1 and TRBJ2-2; the match to TRBD1 covers 7 bases. V lost 4 bases and J lost 7; bases outside the gene matches: 4. The germline gives CDR1 SGHRS, CDR2 YFSETQ. The CDR3 contains 13 residues. CDR3 DNA: TGCGCCAGCAGCGAAAGGGGGCTCGGGGAGCTGTTTTTT. This encodes CASSERGLGELFF.

This chain links TRBV30 with TRBJ1-6; 9 positions agree with TRBD1. V was clipped by 2 bases and J by 6 bases; unmatched bases: 5. Per the germline V gene, CDR1 is GTSNPN and CDR2 is SVGIG (reference sequence). This CDR3 is 15 amino acids long. The CDR3 loop reads CAWSPGQGVNSPLHF. The CDR3 bases are TGTGCCTGGAGTCCGGGACAGGGCGTTAATTCACCCCTCCACTTT.

The chain employs TRBV18 and TRBJ1-2; unclear D gene. V dropped 8 bases and J dropped 8 bases, with 15 bases sitting between them. From germline, CDR1 is KGHSH and CDR2 LQKENI. This CDR3 has 12 residues. CDR3 sequence (DNA): TGTGCCAGCCAAGATCAGGTCGAGGGCTACACCTTC. The encoded protein is CASQDQVEGYTF.

V usage is TRBV7-9 and J usage is TRBJ2-7; TRBD2 matches at 8 bases. Per germline, CDR1 SEHNR and CDR2 FQNEAQ (reference sequence). The CDR3 totals 15 residues. V lost 5 bases and J lost 3; bases outside the gene matches: 9. The CDR3 region is CASSHTSGGYYEQYF. The CDR3 coding sequence is TGTGCCAGCAGCCATACCAGCGGGGGATACTACGAGCAGTACTTC.

J is TRBJ1-3 and V is TRBV2; D remains unclear. V was cut by 10 bases and J by 4 bases, with 14 bases left in between. The CDR3 loop spans 13 amino acids. Germline values: CDR1 SNHLY, CDR2 FYNNEI. The CDR3 coding sequence is TGTGCCACCGTACCCGGTTCCGGAAACACCATATATTTT. Amino acid sequence: CATVPGSGNTIYF.

The chain links TRBV7-2 to TRBJ2-7; TRBD2 is a possible D gene (5 bases). Germline CDR1 reads SGHTA; CDR2 reads FQGNSA. The CDR3 length is 15 residues. Trimming pared 5 bases from V and 6 bases from J, leaving 20 bases between. CDR3 nucleotides: TGTGCCAGCAGCCCCCTCCCTTCCCAGCGGTCCGAGCAGTACTTC. As protein: CASSPLPSQRSEQYF.

The chain is built from TRBV28 and TRBJ1-2; D not resolved. Trimming left V 6 bases short and J 3 bases short, with 11 bases between. CDR3 length equals 13 residues. Per germline, CDR1 MDHEN and CDR2 SYDVKM. CDR3 loop: CASRRESYYGYTF. The DNA of the CDR3 is TGTGCCAGCAGGCGGGAGTCATACTATGGCTACACCTTC.

The rearrangement joins TRBV19 to TRBJ2-3; possible D gene TRBD2, 5 bases. V was trimmed by 3 bases and J by 0 bases, leaving 16 bases between them. CDR1 is LNHDA, CDR2 SQIVND, per germline (reference sequence). The CDR3 contains 17 residues. For the CDR3, the DNA is TGTGCCAGTAGTATGAGAGGAAGCGGCTCTAGCACAGATACGCAGTATTTT. It codes for CASSMRGSGSSTDTQYF.

This rearrangement joins TRBV28 to TRBJ2-1; the match to TRBD1 covers 7 bases. This CDR3 contains 15 residues. V was clipped by 6 bases and J by 1 base; unmatched bases: 6. Germline-derived CDR1 and CDR2 are MDHEN and SYDVKM. The CDR3: CASSLTGVSYNEQFF. The CDR3 region has the DNA TGTGCCAGCAGCCTAACAGGGGTTTCCTACAATGAGCAGTTCTTC.

V and J are TRBV9 and TRBJ2-3; maybe TRBD2 (6 bases). This CDR3 contains 16 residues. Trimming shortened V by 4 bases and J by 2 bases, and 17 bases separated the two germline ends. Germline V gene data show CDR1 as SGDLS and CDR2 as YYNGEE. The CDR3 nucleotides read TGTGCCAGCAGCCCCCGGGACTTTCCTTACACAGATACGCAGTATTTT. Translation: CASSPRDFPYTDTQYF.

This chain uses TRBV7-2 with TRBJ2-3; TRBD2 agrees at 7 bases. With 1 base clipped from V and 4 bases from J, the junction kept 11 bases outside the gene matches. CDR1 and CDR2 from the germline V gene are SGHTA and FQGNSA. The CDR3 sequence is 17 residues long. CDR3 protein: CASSLDPPGGFADTQYF. CDR3 DNA: TGTGCCAGCAGCTTAGATCCTCCGGGAGGATTCGCAGATACGCAGTATTTT.

CDR3 amino acids: CASSYETGVSEQYF. As DNA, the CDR3 is TGTGCCAGCAGCTACGAGACAGGGGTGAGCGAGCAGTACTTC. The chain joins TRBV11-2 to TRBJ2-7; 8 nucleotides match TRBD1. Trimming took 4 bases from V and 6 from J; bases not matched to a gene: 8. CDR1 is SGHAT and CDR2 is FQNNGV in the germline V gene. The CDR3 is 14 residues long.

V and J are TRBV24-1 and TRBJ2-1; TRBD2 aligns across 9 bases. The CDR3 contains 16 residues. J was trimmed by 2 bases and V by 3 bases; bases with no gene match: 4. CDR1 is KGHDR, CDR2 SFDVKD, per germline. CDR3: CATSDASGIPYNEQFF. Here the CDR3 DNA reads TGTGCCACCAGTGATGCTAGCGGGATCCCCTACAATGAGCAGTTCTTC.

This chain links TRBV15 with TRBJ2-3, with TRBD1 matching over 7 bases. With 1 base clipped from V and 2 bases from J, the junction kept 3 bases outside the gene matches. CDR1 LNHNV and CDR2 YYDKDF come from the germline V gene (reference sequence). The CDR3 has 15 residues. The chain's CDR3 is CATSRGQGITDTQYF. The CDR3 DNA reads TGTGCCACCAGCAGAGGACAGGGAATCACAGATACGCAGTATTTT.

The chain employs TRBV7-2 and TRBJ1-1; D possibly corresponds to TRBD1 (6 bases). Germline-derived CDR1 and CDR2 are SGHTA and FQGNSA. This CDR3 comprises 14 residues. The V end was cut by 5 bases, the J end by 0 bases, with 10 bases between. CDR3 nucleotides: TGTGCCAGCAGCGCCGGACAGCTGAACACTGAAGCTTTCTTT. Translation gives CASSAGQLNTEAFF. Complete variable domain (other parts from reference TRBV7-2 and TRBJ1-1): GAGVSQSPSNKVTEKGKDVELRCDPISGHTALYWYRQSLGQGLEFLIYFQGNSAPDKSGLPSDRFSAERTGGSVSTLTIQRTQQEDSAVYLCASSAGQLNTEAFFGQGTRLTVV.

The gene calls are TRBV20-1 and TRBJ1-2; D is perhaps TRBD1 (5 bases). CDR1 DFQATT and CDR2 SNEGSKA come from the germline V gene (reference sequence). This CDR3 is built from 11 residues. V lost 1 base, J lost 6 bases, and 6 bases lay in between. Here the CDR3 DNA reads TGCAGTGCTAGAGGGGGCCATGGCTACACCTTC. Encoded protein: CSARGGHGYTF.

The CDR3 spells CASRGQGTNTGELFF. DNA of the CDR3: TGTGCCAGCAGGGGGCAGGGGACGAACACCGGGGAGCTGTTTTTT. The chain employs TRBV6-5 and TRBJ2-2, with a tentative D call TRBD1 (6 bases). There are 15 residues in the CDR3. Germline-derived CDR1 and CDR2 are MNHEY and SVGAGI. V was clipped by 6 bases and J by 0 bases, with 11 bases between them.

J is TRBJ2-7 and V is TRBV13, with 7 bases fitting TRBD1. The V segment lost 5 bases and the J segment 6 bases; nucleotides outside the gene matches: 13. Germline-derived CDR1 and CDR2 are PRHDT and FYEKMQ (reference sequence). The CDR3 is 15 amino acids. CDR3 protein: CASSLPQRGRFEQYF. The DNA of the CDR3 is TGTGCCAGCAGCCTCCCCCAGAGGGGGCGGTTCGAGCAGTACTTC. The full variable domain, its missing parts supplied by reference TRBV13 and TRBJ2-7, is AAGVIQSPRHLIKEKRETATLKCYPIPRHDTVYWYQQGPGQDPQFLISFYEKMQSDKGSIPDRFSAQQFSDYHSELNMSSLELGDSALYFCASSLPQRGRFEQYFGPGTRLTVT.

The chain uses TRBV9 and TRBJ1-2, with TRBD1 matching 7 bases. Germline V gene lookup returns CDR1 SGDLS and CDR2 YYNGEE. CDR3 size: 16 residues. With 3 bases clipped from V and 7 bases from J, the junction kept 15 bases outside the gene matches. The CDR3 DNA follows: TGTGCCAGCAGCGCGAGGGACAGATCGATAACAGGTGGCTACACCTTC. This encodes CASSARDRSITGGYTF.

V usage is TRBV30 and J usage is TRBJ1-1; TRBD1 agrees at 8 bases. V trimming: 6 bases; J trimming: 0 bases; junction bases outside the gene matches: 6. The CDR3 totals 14 residues. The germline V gene encodes CDR1 GTSNPN and CDR2 SVGIG (reference sequence). In DNA form, the CDR3 reads TGTGCCTGCCGGACAGGGACCCTGAACACTGAAGCTTTCTTT. Encoded protein: CACRTGTLNTEAFF.

This chain joins TRBV4-1 and TRBJ1-1; D unresolved. The CDR3 totals 15 residues. Germline V lookup: CDR1 MGHRA, CDR2 YSYEKL. The V and J ends lost 0 bases and 7 bases respectively, with 15 bases between them. DNA of the CDR3: TGCGCCAGCAGCCAAGACCGGACGGTCCGGGGTGAAGCTTTCTTT. Its translation: CASSQDRTVRGEAFF.

The J gene is TRBJ1-1, the V gene TRBV28; 7 bases match TRBD1. J was trimmed by 2 bases and V by 5 bases; bases with no gene match: 8. The CDR3 is 15 amino acids. Looked up from germline, CDR1 is MDHEN and CDR2 is SYDVKM. In DNA, the CDR3 is TGTGCCAGCAGTACTTACAGGGGAGAAAACACTGAAGCTTTCTTT. Its protein product is CASSTYRGENTEAFF.

This chain connects TRBV30 to TRBJ1-2; perhaps TRBD1 as D (5 bases). The CDR3 contains 13 residues. V gave up 0 bases and J gave up 8 bases, with 13 bases separating them. CDR1 and CDR2 from the germline V gene are GTSNPN and SVGIG (reference sequence). The CDR3 coding sequence is TGTGCCTGGAGTGTTAAGGGGTTTGTCGGCTACACCTTC. Its protein product is CAWSVKGFVGYTF. Full variable domain (outside the CDR3, taken from reference TRBV30 and TRBJ1-2): SQTIHQWPATLVQPVGSPLSLECTVEGTSNPNLYWYRQAAGRGLQLLFYSVGIGQISSEVPQNLSASRPQDRQFILSSKKLLLSDSGFYLCAWSVKGFVGYTFGSGTRLTVV.